This T cell receptor beta chain was retrieved from a study of T cells in localized non-small cell lung cancer. Study-level findings and limits: In the blood, greater T cell density corresponded to longer overall survival. A median approximately 53 of the top 100 tumor clones appeared in adjacent lung. Without multi-region sequencing, intratumor heterogeneity could not be excluded. In uninvolved adjacent lung, T cell clonality reached its highest value, exceeding tumor.

The repertoire was sequenced with immunoSEQ multiplex PCR; TCRdb's copy has only in-frame clones and lacks some. The sample has 70,000 to 100,000 clones; just over 90% are singletons. V was trimmed by 1 base and J by 0 bases, leaving 7 bases between them. CDR3 size: 15 residues. Germline-derived CDR1 and CDR2 are LNHDA and SQIVND (reference sequence). On this clone itself: Its antigen is still unknown.

The sample here was PBMCs, taken before any cancer treatment. This chain uses TRBV19 with TRBJ1-3; unclear D gene. The receptor was isolated from a woman aged 40 to 75 with stage II squamous cell lung carcinoma. The DNA for the CDR3 is TGTGCCAGTAGTATAGCGGTTACCTCTGGAAACACCATATATTTT. Protein: CASSIAVTSGNTIYF. The full variable domain, in which reference TRBV19 and TRBJ1-3 provide the parts outside the CDR3, is DGGITQSPKYLFRKEGQNVTLSCEQNLNHDAMYWYRQDPGQGLRLIYYSQIVNDFQKGDIAEGYSVSREKKESFPLTVTSAQKNPTAFYLCASSIAVTSGNTIYFGEGSWLTVV.